This TCR beta chain appears in the sequencing data of a study of shared clonotypes between healthy human individuals. On the study more broadly: CD4 naive and memory got three plates each, CD8 naive two, CD8 memory one.

Comment on this clone: No antigen is known for it.

General observations from the study: How much donors shared clonotypes was expected to be affected by sequencing depth.

CDR1 and CDR2 (germline): SGHRS, YFSETQ. The CDR3 extends over 15 amino acids. V was clipped by 3 bases and J by 0 bases, with 12 bases between them. Positive CCR7 selection of CD45RO-negative cells yielded the naive CD8 cells, and terminally differentiated effector memory CD45RA+ cells were excluded. Deep was the level at which the assay was run. Generated by immunoSEQ multiplex PCR, the TCRdb table keeps only in-frame clones and is missing some. The table includes hundreds of thousands of clones, approximately 96% detected once. The chain has TRBV5-1 and TRBJ2-5; possibly TRBD1 or TRBD2 for D (5 bases each). The sequence was obtained from a woman in her 30s in good health. The specimen was naive CD8+ T cells sorted from blood. The CDR3 reads CASSSFGGYQETQYF. DNA of the CDR3: TGCGCCAGCAGCTCGTTTGGGGGATACCAAGAGACCCAGTACTTC.